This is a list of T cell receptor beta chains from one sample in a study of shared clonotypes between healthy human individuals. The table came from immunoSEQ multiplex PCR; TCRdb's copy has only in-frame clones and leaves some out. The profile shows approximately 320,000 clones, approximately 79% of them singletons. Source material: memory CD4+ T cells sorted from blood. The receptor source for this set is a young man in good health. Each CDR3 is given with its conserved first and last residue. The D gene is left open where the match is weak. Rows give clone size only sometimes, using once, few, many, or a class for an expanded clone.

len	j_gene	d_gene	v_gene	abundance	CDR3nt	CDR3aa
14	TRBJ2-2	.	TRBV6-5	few	TGTGCCAGCAGTTACTCGTTGGCAGCCGGGGAGCTGTTTTTT	CASSYSLAAGELFF
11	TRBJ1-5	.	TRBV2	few	TGTGCCAGCGGAGGGAATCAGCCCCAGCATTTT	CASGGNQPQHF
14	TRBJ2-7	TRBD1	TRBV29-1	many	TGCAGCGCCGAAGGCGGGACAGGGTACAACGAGCAGTACTTC	CSAEGGTGYNEQYF
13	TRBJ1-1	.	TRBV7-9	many	TGTGCCAGCAGTCTAGGGGCAATCACTGAAGCTTTCTTT	CASSLGAITEAFF
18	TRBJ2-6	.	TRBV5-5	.	TGTGCCAGCAGCAATAGGGCTACGGTAACCTCTGGGGCCAACGTCCTGACTTTC	CASSNRATVTSGANVLTF
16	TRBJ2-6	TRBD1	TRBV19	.	TGTGCCAGTAGTATGGGACAGGGCTCTGGGGCCAACGTCCTGACTTTC	CASSMGQGSGANVLTF
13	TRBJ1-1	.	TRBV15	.	TGTGCCACCAGCAGATCTCTGGACACTGAAGCTTTCTTT	CATSRSLDTEAFF
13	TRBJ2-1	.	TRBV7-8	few	TGTGCCAGCAGCTTAAACTCGGACAATGAGCAGTTCTTC	CASSLNSDNEQFF
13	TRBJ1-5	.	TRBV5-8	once	TGTGCCAGCAGACTCGGGGCTGATCAGCCCCAGCATTTT	CASRLGADQPQHF
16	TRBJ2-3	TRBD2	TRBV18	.	TGTGCCAGCTCACCACGGCTAGCGGCGATCACAGATACGCAGTATTTT	CASSPRLAAITDTQYF
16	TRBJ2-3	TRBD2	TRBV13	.	TGTGCCAGCAGCCTTAGACTAGCGGGGTACACAGATACGCAGTATTTT	CASSLRLAGYTDTQYF
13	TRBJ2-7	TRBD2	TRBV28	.	TGTGCCACCCTCTGGGCGGGAGGGTACGAGCAGTACTTC	CATLWAGGYEQYF
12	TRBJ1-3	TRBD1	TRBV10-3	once	TGTGCCATCGGCGGGGACAGCAACACCATATATTTT	CAIGGDSNTIYF
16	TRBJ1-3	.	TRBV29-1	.	TGCAGCGTTGAACCCCTCCAGGGACTGGAAGGAAACACCATATATTTT	CSVEPLQGLEGNTIYF
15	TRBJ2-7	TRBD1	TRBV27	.	TGTGCCAGCAGTCCAGGACAGGGGGTGGGCGAAGAGCAGTACTTC	CASSPGQGVGEEQYF
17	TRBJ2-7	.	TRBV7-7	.	TGTGCTAGCAACGGTCGTAGGACCTTAGCAGGAACTTGCGAGCAGTACTTC	CASNGRRTLAGTCEQYF
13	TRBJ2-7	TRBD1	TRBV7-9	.	TGTGCCAGCAGTCGAGGACAGGCGGGCGAGCAGTACTTC	CASSRGQAGEQYF
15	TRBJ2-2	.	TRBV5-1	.	TGCGCCAGCAGCTTGGGACAGAAGAACACCGGGGAGCTGTTTTTT	CASSLGQKNTGELFF
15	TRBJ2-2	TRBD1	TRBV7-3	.	TGTGCCAGCAGGGAGGGGACAGGGAAGACCGGGGAGCTGTTTTTT	CASREGTGKTGELFF
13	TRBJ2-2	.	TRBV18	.	TGTGCCAGCTCACCCCCGAACACCGGGGAGCTGTTTTTT	CASSPPNTGELFF
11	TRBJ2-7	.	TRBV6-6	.	TGTGCCAGTTCGGTAAAATACGAGCAGTACTTC	CASSVKYEQYF
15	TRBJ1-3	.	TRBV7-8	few	TGTGCCAGCAGCCCACGTAGGGGTACAGGAAACACCATATATTTT	CASSPRRGTGNTIYF
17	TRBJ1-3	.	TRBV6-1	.	TGTGCCAGCAGTGAAGCTGGACACCCGTATTCGGGAAACACCATATATTTT	CASSEAGHPYSGNTIYF
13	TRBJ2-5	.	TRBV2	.	TGTGCCAGCAGTGCAACTAGGAGGGAGACCCAGTACTTC	CASSATRRETQYF
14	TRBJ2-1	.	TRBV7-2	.	TGTGCCAGCAGCTTAATTTTTGTGAACAATGAGCAGTTCTTC	CASSLIFVNNEQFF
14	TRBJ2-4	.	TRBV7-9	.	TGTGCCAGCAGTCTAAATGCAGGGGAAAACATTCAGTACTTC	CASSLNAGENIQYF
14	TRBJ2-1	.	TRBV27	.	TGTGCCAGCAGTGTCCGACTTTTCTACAATGAGCAGTTCTTC	CASSVRLFYNEQFF
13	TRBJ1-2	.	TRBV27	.	TGTGCCAGCAGGACCTTCGGGGATGCTGGCTACACCTTC	CASRTFGDAGYTF
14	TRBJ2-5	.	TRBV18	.	TGTGCCAGCTCACCCCCGGGACAACAAGAGACCCAGTACTTC	CASSPPGQQETQYF
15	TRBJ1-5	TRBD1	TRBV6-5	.	TGTGCCAGCAGCTTAGACAGGGGATCTTATCAGCCCCAGCATTTT	CASSLDRGSYQPQHF
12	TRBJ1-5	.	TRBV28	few	TGTGCCTCCAGGGGATCCAATCAGCCCCAGCATTTT	CASRGSNQPQHF
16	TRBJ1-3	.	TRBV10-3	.	TGTGCCATCAGTGAGTCCGGGACGGTCTCTGGAAACACCATATATTTT	CAISESGTVSGNTIYF
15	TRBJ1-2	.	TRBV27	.	TGTGCCAGCAGCCCCTATGGCAGGGGTACCTATGGCTACACCTTC	CASSPYGRGTYGYTF
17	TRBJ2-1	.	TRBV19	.	TGTGCCAGTAGTCCTACTGTGGGGGACCCCTCCTACAATGAGCAGTTCTTC	CASSPTVGDPSYNEQFF
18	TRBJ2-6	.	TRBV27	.	TGTGCCAGCAGTTTCGGATTTACATTATCCTCTGGGGCCAACGTCCTGACTTTC	CASSFGFTLSSGANVLTF
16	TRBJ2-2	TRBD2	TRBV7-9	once	TGTGCCAGCAGCCGACTAGCGGGAGTCAACACCGGGGAGCTGTTTTTT	CASSRLAGVNTGELFF
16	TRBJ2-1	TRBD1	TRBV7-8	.	TGTGCCAGCAGCCGACACCGGGACAGAGTTTACAATGAGCAGTTCTTC	CASSRHRDRVYNEQFF
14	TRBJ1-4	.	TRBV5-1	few	TGCGCCAGCAGCTTGGCCTTTCGTAGGGAAAAACTGTTTTTT	CASSLAFRREKLFF
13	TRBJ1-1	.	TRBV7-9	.	TGTGCCAGCAGCTTAAGTTTGAACACTGAAGCTTTCTTT	CASSLSLNTEAFF
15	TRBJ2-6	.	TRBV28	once	TGTGCCAGCAGTTTATCGCACTCTGGGGCCAACGTCCTGACTTTC	CASSLSHSGANVLTF
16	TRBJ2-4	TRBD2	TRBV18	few	TGTGCCAGCTCACTCGAGCGGGACTCCTACTCAGACATTCAGTACTTC	CASSLERDSYSDIQYF
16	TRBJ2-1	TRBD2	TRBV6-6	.	TGTGCCAGCAGTAAGTTAGCGGGAGGCGCCTACAATGAGCAGTTCTTC	CASSKLAGGAYNEQFF
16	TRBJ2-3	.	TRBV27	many	TGTGCCAGCAGTGCCCCTGCGGGCGCAGGCACAGATACGCAGTATTTT	CASSAPAGAGTDTQYF
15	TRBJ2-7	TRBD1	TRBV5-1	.	TGCGCCAGCAGCTTTTCGGGACAGCCAAACTACGAGCAGTACTTC	CASSFSGQPNYEQYF
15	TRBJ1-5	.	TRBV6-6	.	TGTGCCAGCAGTTACTCAGGGGAATCCCATCAGCCCCAGCATTTT	CASSYSGESHQPQHF
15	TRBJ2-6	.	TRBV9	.	TGTGCCAGCGGTCTCAAACAAAGTCGGGCCAACGTCCTGACTTTC	CASGLKQSRANVLTF
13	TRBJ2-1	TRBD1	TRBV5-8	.	TGTGCCAGCAACGCAGGGGGCGGCTATGAGCAGTTCTTC	CASNAGGGYEQFF
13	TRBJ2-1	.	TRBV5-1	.	TGCGCCAGCAGTATAACACATTACAATGAGCAGTTCTTC	CASSITHYNEQFF
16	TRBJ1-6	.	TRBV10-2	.	TGCGCCAGCAGTGAGAAACGAGGGGGATTGAATTCACCCCTCCACTTT	CASSEKRGGLNSPLHF
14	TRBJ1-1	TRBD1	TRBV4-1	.	TGCGCCAGCAGCCAAGCCGGGACAGCCACTGAAGCTTTCTTT	CASSQAGTATEAFF
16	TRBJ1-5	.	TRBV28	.	TGTGCCAGCAGCTTCCTCAGGGGATGGGGCAATCAGCCCCAGCATTTT	CASSFLRGWGNQPQHF